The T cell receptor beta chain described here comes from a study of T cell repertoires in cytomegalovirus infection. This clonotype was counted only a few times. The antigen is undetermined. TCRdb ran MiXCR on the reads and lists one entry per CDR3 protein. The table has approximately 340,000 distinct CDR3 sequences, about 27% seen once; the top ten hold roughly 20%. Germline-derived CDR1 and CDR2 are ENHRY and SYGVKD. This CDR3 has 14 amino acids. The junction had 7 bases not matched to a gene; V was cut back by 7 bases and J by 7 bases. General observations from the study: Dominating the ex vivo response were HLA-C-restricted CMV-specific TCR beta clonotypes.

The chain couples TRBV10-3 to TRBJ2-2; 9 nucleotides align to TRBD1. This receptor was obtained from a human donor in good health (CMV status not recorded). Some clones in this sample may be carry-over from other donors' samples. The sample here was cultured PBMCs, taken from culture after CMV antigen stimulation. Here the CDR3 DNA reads TGTGCCATCAATCCGGGACAGGGAATCGGGGAGCTGTTTTTT. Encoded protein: CAINPGQGIGELFF.